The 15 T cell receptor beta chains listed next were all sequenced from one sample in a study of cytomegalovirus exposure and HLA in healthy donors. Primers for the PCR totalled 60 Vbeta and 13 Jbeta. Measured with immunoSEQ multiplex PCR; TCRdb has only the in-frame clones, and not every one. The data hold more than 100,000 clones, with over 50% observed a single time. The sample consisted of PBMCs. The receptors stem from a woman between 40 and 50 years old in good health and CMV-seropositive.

CDR3 bases: TGTGCCAGCTCACCTTTGGGACAGACATCTGGGGCCAACGTCCTGACTTTC. It translates to CASSPLGQTSGANVLTF. V usage is TRBV18 and J usage is TRBJ2-6, with 7 positions matching TRBD1. Germline CDR1 is KGHSH and CDR2 is LQKENI. V was clipped by 3 bases and J by 1 base; unmatched bases: 6. The CDR3 consists of 17 residues.

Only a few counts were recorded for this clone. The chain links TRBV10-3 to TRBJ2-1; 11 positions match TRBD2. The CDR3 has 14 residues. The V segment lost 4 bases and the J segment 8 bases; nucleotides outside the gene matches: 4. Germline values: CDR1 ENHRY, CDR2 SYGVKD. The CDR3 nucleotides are TGTGCCATCAGTGGGGGTAGCGGGAGGGATGAGCAGTTCTTC. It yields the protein CAISGGSGRDEQFF.

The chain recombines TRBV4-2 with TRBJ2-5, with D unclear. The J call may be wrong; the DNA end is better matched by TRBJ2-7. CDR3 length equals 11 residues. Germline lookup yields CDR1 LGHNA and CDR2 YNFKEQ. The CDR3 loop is CALGMSYEQYF. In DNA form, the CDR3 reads TGTGCCCTAGGTATGTCCTACGAGCAGTACTTC.

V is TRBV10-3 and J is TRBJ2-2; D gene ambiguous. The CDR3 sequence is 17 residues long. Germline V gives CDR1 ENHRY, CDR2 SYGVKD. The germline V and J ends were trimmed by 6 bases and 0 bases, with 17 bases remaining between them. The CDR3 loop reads CAISPTLGGANTGELFF. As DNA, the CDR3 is TGTGCCATCAGCCCCACCCTCGGCGGCGCGAACACCGGGGAGCTGTTTTTT.

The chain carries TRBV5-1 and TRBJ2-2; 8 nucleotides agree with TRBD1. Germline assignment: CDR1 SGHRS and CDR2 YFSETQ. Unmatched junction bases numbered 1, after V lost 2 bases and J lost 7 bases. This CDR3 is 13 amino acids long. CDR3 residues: CASSFGQGGELFF. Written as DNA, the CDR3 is TGCGCCAGCAGCTTCGGACAGGGCGGGGAGCTGTTTTTT.

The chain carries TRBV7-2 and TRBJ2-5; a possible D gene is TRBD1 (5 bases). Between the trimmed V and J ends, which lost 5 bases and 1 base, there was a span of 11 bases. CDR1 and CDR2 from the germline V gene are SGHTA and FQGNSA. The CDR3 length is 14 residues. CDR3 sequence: CASSRDSSQETQYF. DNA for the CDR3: TGTGCCAGCAGCCGAGACAGTTCCCAAGAGACCCAGTACTTC.

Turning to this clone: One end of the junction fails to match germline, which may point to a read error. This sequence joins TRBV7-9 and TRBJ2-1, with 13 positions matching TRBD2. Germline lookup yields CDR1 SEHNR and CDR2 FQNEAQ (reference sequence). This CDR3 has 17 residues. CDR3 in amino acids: CSSSLTSGRAQRNEQFF. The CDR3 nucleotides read TGTTCCAGCAGCCTCACTAGCGGGAGGGCCCAACGCAATGAGCAGTTCTTC.

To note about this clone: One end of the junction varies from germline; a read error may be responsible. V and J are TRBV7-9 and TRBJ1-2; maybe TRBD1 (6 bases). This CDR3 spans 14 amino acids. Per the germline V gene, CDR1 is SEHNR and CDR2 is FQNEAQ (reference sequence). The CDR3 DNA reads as TGTGCCAGCAGCATCGACAGGCGCCACTATGGCTACCCCTTC. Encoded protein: CASSIDRRHYGYPF.

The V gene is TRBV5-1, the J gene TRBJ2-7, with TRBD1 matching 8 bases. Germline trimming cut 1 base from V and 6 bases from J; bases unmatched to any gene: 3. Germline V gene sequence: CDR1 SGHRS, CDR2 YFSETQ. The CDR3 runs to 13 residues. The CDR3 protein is CASSLPGGAEQYF. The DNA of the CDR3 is TGCGCCAGCAGCTTGCCAGGGGGCGCCGAGCAGTACTTC.

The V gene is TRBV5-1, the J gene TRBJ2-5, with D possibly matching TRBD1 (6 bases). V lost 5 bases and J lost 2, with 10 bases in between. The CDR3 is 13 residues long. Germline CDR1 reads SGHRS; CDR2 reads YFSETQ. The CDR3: CASRTGPQETQYF. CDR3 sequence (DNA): TGCGCCAGCAGGACAGGACCTCAAGAGACCCAGTACTTC.

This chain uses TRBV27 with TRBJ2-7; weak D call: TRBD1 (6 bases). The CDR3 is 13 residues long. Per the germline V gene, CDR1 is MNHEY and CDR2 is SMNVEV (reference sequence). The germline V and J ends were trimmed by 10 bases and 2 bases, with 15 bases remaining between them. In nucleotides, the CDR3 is TGTGCCACCCTTCACAGGGAAACCTACGAGCAGTACTTC. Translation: CATLHRETYEQYF.

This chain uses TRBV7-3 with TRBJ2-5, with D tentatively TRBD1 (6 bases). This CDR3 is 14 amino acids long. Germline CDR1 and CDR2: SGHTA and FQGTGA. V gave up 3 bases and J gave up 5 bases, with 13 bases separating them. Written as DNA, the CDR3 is TGTGCCAGCAGCTTTCAGGGGTCCGGGGAGACCCAGTACTTC. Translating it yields CASSFQGSGETQYF.

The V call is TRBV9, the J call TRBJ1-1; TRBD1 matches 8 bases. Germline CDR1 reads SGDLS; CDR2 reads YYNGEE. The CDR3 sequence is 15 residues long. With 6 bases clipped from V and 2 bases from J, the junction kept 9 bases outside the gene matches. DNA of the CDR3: TGTGCCAGCACCCCTCAGGGACAGGTAAACACTGAAGCTTTCTTT. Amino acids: CASTPQGQVNTEAFF.

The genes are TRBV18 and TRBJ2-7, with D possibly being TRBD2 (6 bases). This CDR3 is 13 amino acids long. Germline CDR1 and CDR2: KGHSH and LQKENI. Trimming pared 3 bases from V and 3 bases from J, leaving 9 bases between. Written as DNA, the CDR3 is TGTGCCAGCTCACCCGGACTAAACTACGAGCAGTACTTC. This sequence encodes CASSPGLNYEQYF. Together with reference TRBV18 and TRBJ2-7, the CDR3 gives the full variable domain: NAGVMQNPRHLVRRRGQEARLRCSPMKGHSHVYWYRQLPEEGLKFMVYLQKENIIDESGMPKERFSAEFPKEGPSILRIQQVVRGDSAAYFCASSPGLNYEQYFGPGTRLTVT.

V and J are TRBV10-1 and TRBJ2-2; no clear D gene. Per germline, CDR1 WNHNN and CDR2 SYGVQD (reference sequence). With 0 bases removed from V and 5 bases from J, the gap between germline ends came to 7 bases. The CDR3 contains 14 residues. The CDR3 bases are TGCGCCAGCAGTGAGTCGGGCAGGACCGGGGAGCTGTTTTTT. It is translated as CASSESGRTGELFF.